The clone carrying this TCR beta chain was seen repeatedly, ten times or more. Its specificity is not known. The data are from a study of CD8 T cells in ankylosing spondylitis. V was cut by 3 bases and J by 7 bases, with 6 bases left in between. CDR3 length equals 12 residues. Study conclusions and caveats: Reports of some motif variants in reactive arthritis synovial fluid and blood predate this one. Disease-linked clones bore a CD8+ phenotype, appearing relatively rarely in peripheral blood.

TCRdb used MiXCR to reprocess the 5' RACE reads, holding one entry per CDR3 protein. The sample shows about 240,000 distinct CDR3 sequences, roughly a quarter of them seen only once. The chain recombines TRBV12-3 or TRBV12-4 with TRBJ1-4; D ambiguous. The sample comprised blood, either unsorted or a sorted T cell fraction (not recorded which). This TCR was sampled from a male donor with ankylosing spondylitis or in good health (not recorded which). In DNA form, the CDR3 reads TGTGCCAGCAGTTTTAGTGGTGAAAAACTGTTTTTT. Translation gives CASSFSGEKLFF.